The 13 T cell receptor beta chains below come from one sample, sequenced in a study of T cell responses to AZD1222 COVID-19 vaccine. Produced via immunoSEQ multiplex PCR; TCRdb's table is partial and in-frame only. The data hold 90,000 to 120,000 clones, with about 85% observed a single time. The source was peripheral blood, collected on day 0 of AZD1222 vaccination. The receptors were sampled from an adult in good health.

The chain links TRBV6-2 or TRBV6-3 to TRBJ1-1; D gene unclear. Trimming left V 2 bases short and J 1 base short, with 8 bases between. The germline gives CDR1 MNHEY, CDR2 SVGEGT. This CDR3 contains 14 residues. The CDR3: CASSYRLKNTEAFF. The CDR3 nucleotides are TGTGCCAGCAGTTACAGGCTGAAGAACACTGAAGCTTTCTTT.

The CDR3 DNA sequence: TGTGCCAGTAGTAGGGACGTTTACTACGAGCAGTACTTC. Translation gives CASSRDVYYEQYF. The J gene is TRBJ2-7, the V gene TRBV19; D possibly uses TRBD1 or TRBD2 (5 bases each). Germline CDR1 reads LNHDA; CDR2 reads SQIVND (reference sequence). Between the trimmed V and J ends, which lost 4 bases and 3 bases, there was a span of 10 bases. CDR3 length: 13 amino acids.

J is TRBJ2-1 and V is TRBV4-3; 8 bases agree with TRBD2. The V gene end was trimmed by 2 bases and the J gene end by 6 bases; junction bases not matched to a gene: 9. The germline CDR1 and CDR2 sequences are LGHNA and YSLEER. This CDR3 has 16 amino acids. CDR3 protein: CASSQQSPGGVNEQFF. CDR3 DNA sequence: TGCGCCAGCAGCCAACAATCTCCGGGGGGGGTCAATGAGCAGTTCTTC.

The rearrangement joins TRBV27 to TRBJ1-5; D is unclear. The germline V and J ends were trimmed by 3 bases and 4 bases, with 4 bases remaining between them. Germline V lookup: CDR1 MNHEY, CDR2 SMNVEV (reference sequence). This CDR3 is 12 amino acids long. This chain's CDR3 is CASSFLNQPQHF. CDR3 coding DNA: TGTGCCAGCAGTTTCCTAAATCAGCCCCAGCATTTT.

V gene TRBV2 combines with J gene TRBJ2-2; D gene unclear. Germline CDR1 SNHLY, CDR2 FYNNEI. The CDR3 consists of 15 residues. V lost 6 bases to trimming and J lost 5 bases, with 16 bases between them. The CDR3 reads CASRGQTVRTGELFF. The CDR3 DNA sequence: TGTGCCAGCAGAGGGCAGACCGTGAGGACCGGGGAGCTGTTTTTT.

V is TRBV13 and J is TRBJ2-1, with 9 bases matching TRBD1. This CDR3 comprises 14 residues. With V trimmed by 5 bases and J by 11 bases, 10 bases remained unmatched. CDR1 PRHDT and CDR2 FYEKMQ come from the germline V gene (reference sequence). The CDR3 region is CASSLDRGLVQQFF. The CDR3 coding sequence is TGTGCCAGCAGCCTGGACAGGGGTTTGGTACAGCAGTTCTTC.

The rearrangement uses TRBV30 and TRBJ1-2; unclear D gene. The CDR3 is 13 amino acids. Per germline, CDR1 GTSNPN and CDR2 SVGIG (reference sequence). V lost 4 bases, J lost 4 bases, and 13 bases lay in between. CDR3 in DNA: TGTGCCTGGACGCGCGACGGACGCTATGGCTACACCTTC. It specifies CAWTRDGRYGYTF. The whole variable domain, filled in from reference TRBV30 and TRBJ1-2, reads SQTIHQWPATLVQPVGSPLSLECTVEGTSNPNLYWYRQAAGRGLQLLFYSVGIGQISSEVPQNLSASRPQDRQFILSSKKLLLSDSGFYLCAWTRDGRYGYTFGSGTRLTVV.

The chain carries TRBV6-5 and TRBJ1-1; no definite D call. V was clipped by 5 bases and J by 4 bases, with 11 bases between them. Germline V gives CDR1 MNHEY, CDR2 SVGAGI. This CDR3 contains 13 residues. CDR3 sequence: CASSLWHGTEAFF. The CDR3 DNA reads as TGTGCCAGCAGTCTTTGGCACGGCACTGAAGCTTTCTTT.

The chain recombines TRBV9 with TRBJ2-2, with a tentative D call TRBD2 (6 bases). Germline V gene sequence: CDR1 SGDLS, CDR2 YYNGEE. The V and J ends lost 3 bases and 3 bases respectively, with 18 bases between them. This CDR3 region has 17 residues. The CDR3 sequence: CASSANWAGLDTGELFF. The CDR3 DNA follows: TGTGCCAGCAGCGCTAATTGGGCGGGATTGGACACCGGGGAGCTGTTTTTT.

The chain carries TRBV18 and TRBJ2-2; 7 bases align to TRBD1. V gave up 0 bases and J gave up 1 base; unmatched junction bases: 2. The CDR3 consists of 16 residues. Germline values: CDR1 KGHSH, CDR2 LQKENI. In nucleotides, the CDR3 is TGTGCCAGCTCACCACCGAACAGGGGGAACACCGGGGAGCTGTTTTTT. Protein product: CASSPPNRGNTGELFF.

The V gene is TRBV5-1, the J gene TRBJ1-1; D remains unclear. Germline V CDR1 and CDR2: SGHRS, YFSETQ. The CDR3 length is 14 residues. Trimming removed 0 bases from V and 1 base from J, with 7 bases in between. The CDR3 nucleotides are TGCGCCAGCAGCTTGGAAGGGAGGAACACTGAAGCTTTCTTT. Encoded protein: CASSLEGRNTEAFF.

This chain uses TRBV7-6 with TRBJ2-5; no reliable D call. The CDR3 totals 15 residues. Between the trimmed V and J ends, which lost 2 bases and 5 bases, there was a span of 15 bases. The germline V gene has CDR1 SGHVS and CDR2 FNYEAQ. This CDR3 reads CASSLLAVRLETQYF. CDR3 in DNA: TGTGCCAGCAGCTTATTAGCCGTCAGGTTGGAGACCCAGTACTTC. The entire variable domain, with the rest obtained from reference TRBV7-6 and TRBJ2-5, is as follows: GAGVSQSPRYKVTKRGQDVALRCDPISGHVSLYWYRQALGQGPEFLTYFNYEAQQDKSGLPNDRFSAERPEGSISTLTIQRTEQRDSAMYRCASSLLAVRLETQYFGPGTRLLVL.

This sequence joins TRBV5-4 and TRBJ2-7; 11 bases map to TRBD2. This CDR3 comprises 15 residues. Germline V gene lookup returns CDR1 SGHNT and CDR2 YYREEE (reference sequence). Trimming cost V 4 bases and J 3 bases; bases outside gene matches: 6. The CDR3 DNA follows: TGTGCCAGCAGCCCTCCGACTAGCGGGGACTACGAGCAGTACTTC. Translated: CASSPPTSGDYEQYF. The whole variable domain, remainder taken from reference TRBV5-4 and TRBJ2-7, is ETGVTQSPTHLIKTRGQQVTLRCSSQSGHNTVSWYQQALGQGPQFIFQYYREEENGRGNFPPRFSGLQFPNYSSELNVNALELDDSALYLCASSPPTSGDYEQYFGPGTRLTVT.